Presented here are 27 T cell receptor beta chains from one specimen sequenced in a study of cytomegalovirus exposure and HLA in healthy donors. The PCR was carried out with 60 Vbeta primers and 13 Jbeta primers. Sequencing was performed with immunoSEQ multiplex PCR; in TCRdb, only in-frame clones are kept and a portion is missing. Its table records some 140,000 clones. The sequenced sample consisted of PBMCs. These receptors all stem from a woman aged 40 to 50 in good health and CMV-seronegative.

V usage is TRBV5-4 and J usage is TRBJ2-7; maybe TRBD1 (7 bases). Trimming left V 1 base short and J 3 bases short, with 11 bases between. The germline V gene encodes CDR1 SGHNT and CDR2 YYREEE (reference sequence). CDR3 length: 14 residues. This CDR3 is CASSLSQGGYEQYF. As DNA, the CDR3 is TGTGCCAGCAGCTTGTCTCAGGGGGGCTACGAGCAGTACTTC.

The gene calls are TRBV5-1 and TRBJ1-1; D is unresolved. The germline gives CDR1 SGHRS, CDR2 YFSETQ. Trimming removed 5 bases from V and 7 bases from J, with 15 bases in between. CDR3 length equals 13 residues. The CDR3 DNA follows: TGCGCCAGCAGACCCGATTGGGCGGGTGAAGCTTTCTTT. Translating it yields CASRPDWAGEAFF.

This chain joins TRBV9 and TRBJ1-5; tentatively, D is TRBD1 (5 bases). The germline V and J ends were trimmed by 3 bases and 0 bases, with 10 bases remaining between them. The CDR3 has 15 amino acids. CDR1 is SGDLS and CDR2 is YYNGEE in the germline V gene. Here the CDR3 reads CASSAPRDSNQPQHF. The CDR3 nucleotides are TGTGCCAGCAGCGCCCCCAGGGATAGCAATCAGCCCCAGCATTTT.

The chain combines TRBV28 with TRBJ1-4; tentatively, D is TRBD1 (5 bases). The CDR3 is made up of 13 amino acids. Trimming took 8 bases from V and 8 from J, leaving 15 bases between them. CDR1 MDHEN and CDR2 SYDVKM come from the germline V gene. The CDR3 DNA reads TGTGCCAGCCAATGGGGCCGGTCCGAAAAACTGTTTTTT. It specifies CASQWGRSEKLFF.

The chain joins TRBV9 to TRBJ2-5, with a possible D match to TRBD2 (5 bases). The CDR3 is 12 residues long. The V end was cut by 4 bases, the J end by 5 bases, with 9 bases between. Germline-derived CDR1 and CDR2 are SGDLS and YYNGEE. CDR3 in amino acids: CASSQEDETQYF. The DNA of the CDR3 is TGTGCCAGCAGCCAGGAGGATGAGACCCAGTACTTC.

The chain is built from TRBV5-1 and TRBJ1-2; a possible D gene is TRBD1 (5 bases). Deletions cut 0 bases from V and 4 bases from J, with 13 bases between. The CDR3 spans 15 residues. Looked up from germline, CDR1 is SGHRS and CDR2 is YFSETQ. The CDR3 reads CASSLGFGGTYGYTF. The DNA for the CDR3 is TGCGCCAGCAGCTTGGGATTCGGCGGGACCTATGGCTACACCTTC.

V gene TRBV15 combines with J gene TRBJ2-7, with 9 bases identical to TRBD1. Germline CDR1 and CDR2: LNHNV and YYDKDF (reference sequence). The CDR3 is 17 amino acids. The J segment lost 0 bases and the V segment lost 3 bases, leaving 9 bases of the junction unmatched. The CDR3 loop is CATSSIGTGTVSYEQYV. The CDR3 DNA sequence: TGTGCCACCAGCAGTATCGGGACAGGGACCGTCTCCTACGAGCAGTACGTC.

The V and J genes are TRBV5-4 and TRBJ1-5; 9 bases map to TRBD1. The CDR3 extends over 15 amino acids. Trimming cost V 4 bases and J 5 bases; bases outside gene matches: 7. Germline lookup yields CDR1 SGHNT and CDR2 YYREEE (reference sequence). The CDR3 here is CASSRTGDGDQPQHF. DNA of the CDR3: TGTGCCAGCAGCCGGACAGGGGATGGGGATCAGCCCCAGCATTTT.

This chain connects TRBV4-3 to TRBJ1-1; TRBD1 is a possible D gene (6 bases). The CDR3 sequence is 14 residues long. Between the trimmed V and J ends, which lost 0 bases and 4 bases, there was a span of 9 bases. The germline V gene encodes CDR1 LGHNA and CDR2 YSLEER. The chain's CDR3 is CASSQDLQGTEAFF. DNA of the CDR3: TGCGCCAGCAGCCAAGATCTACAGGGCACTGAAGCTTTCTTT.

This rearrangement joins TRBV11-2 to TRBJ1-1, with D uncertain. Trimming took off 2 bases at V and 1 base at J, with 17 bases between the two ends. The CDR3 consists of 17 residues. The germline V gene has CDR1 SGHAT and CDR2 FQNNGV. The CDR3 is CASSLFPLVGGNTEAFF. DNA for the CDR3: TGTGCCAGCAGCTTATTCCCCTTGGTTGGCGGGAACACTGAAGCTTTCTTT. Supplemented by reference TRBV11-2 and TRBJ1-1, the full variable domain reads EAGVAQSPRYKIIEKRQSVAFWCNPISGHATLYWYQQILGQGPKLLIQFQNNGVVDDSQLPKDRFSAERLKGVDSTLKIQPAKLEDSAVYLCASSLFPLVGGNTEAFFGQGTRLTVV.

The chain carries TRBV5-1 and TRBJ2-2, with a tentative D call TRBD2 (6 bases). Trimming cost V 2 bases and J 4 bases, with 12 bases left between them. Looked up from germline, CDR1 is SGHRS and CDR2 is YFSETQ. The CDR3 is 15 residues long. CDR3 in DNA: TGCGCCAGCAGCTTACCGCAGGGAGGCACCGGGGAGCTGTTTTTT. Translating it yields CASSLPQGGTGELFF.

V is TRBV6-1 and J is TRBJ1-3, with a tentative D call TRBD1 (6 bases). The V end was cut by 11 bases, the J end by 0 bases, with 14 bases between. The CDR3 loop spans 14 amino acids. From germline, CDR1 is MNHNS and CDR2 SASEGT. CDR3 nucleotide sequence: TGTGCCGGAAATACAGGGACCTCTGGAAACACCATATATTTT. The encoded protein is CAGNTGTSGNTIYF.

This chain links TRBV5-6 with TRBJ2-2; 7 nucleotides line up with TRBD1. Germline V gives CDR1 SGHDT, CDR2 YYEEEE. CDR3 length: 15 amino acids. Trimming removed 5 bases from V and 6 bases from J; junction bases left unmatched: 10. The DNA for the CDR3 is TGTGCCAGCAGGCCCGGGACAGAGAAGGCCGGGGAGCTGTTTTTT. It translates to CASRPGTEKAGELFF.

Here the CDR3 reads CASSLGPQGYGTDTQYF. Written as DNA, the CDR3 is TGTGCCAGCAGCTTAGGCCCACAGGGCTATGGCACAGATACGCAGTATTTT. The V gene is TRBV11-2, the J gene TRBJ2-3, with a weak D call TRBD1 (6 bases). Germline V gene data show CDR1 as SGHAT and CDR2 as FQNNGV. The CDR3 loop spans 17 amino acids. The germline V and J ends were trimmed by 1 base and 1 base, with 15 bases remaining between them. Variable domain in full (rest from reference TRBV11-2 and TRBJ2-3): EAGVAQSPRYKIIEKRQSVAFWCNPISGHATLYWYQQILGQGPKLLIQFQNNGVVDDSQLPKDRFSAERLKGVDSTLKIQPAKLEDSAVYLCASSLGPQGYGTDTQYFGPGTRLTVL.

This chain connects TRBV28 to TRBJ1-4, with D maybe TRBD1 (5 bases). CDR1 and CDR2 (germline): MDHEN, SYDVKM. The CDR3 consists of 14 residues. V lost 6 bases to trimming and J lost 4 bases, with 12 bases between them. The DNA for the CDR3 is TGTGCCAGCAGCCGTAGACAGTTTAATGAAAAACTGTTTTTT. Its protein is CASSRRQFNEKLFF.

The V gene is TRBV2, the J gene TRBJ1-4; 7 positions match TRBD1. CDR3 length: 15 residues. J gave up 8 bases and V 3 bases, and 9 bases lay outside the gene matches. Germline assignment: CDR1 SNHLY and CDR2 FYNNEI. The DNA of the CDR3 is TGTGCCAGCAGTGACCGACAGGGCTCCTTGGAAAAACTGTTTTTT. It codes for CASSDRQGSLEKLFF.

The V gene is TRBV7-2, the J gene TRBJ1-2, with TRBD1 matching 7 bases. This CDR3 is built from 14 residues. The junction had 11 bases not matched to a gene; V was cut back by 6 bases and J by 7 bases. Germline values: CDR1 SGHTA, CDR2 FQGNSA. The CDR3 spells CASRKDGTVGGYTF. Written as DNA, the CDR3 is TGTGCCAGCAGAAAAGACGGGACAGTAGGTGGCTACACCTTC.

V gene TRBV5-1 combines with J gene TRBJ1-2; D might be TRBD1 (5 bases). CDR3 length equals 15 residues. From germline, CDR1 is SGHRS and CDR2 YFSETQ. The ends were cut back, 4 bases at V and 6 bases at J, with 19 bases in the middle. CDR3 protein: CASSPRGEGTNGYTF. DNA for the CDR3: TGCGCCAGCAGCCCCCGAGGGGAGGGGACGAATGGCTACACCTTC.

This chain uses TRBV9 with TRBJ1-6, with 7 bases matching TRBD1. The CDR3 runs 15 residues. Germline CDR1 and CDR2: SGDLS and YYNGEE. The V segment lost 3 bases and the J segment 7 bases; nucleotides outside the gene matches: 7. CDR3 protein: CASSAIQGGNSPLHF. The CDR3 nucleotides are TGTGCCAGCAGCGCCATCCAAGGGGGCAATTCACCCCTCCACTTT.

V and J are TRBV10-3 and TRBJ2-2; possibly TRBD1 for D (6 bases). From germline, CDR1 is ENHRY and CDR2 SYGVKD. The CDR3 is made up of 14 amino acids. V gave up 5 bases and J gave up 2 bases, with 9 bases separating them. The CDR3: CAISWDTNTGELFF. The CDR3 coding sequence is TGTGCCATCAGTTGGGACACCAACACCGGGGAGCTGTTTTTT.

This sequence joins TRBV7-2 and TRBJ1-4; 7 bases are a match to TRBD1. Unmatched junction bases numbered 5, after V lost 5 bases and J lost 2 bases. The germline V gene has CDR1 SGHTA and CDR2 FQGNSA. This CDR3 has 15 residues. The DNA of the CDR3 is TGTGCCAGCAGCGCCGTGACAGGGACTAATGAAAAACTGTTTTTT. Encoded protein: CASSAVTGTNEKLFF.

The CDR3 region is CASSKKEYGEQFF. The CDR3 DNA sequence: TGTGCCAGCAGTAAAAAAGAATACGGTGAGCAGTTCTTC. This chain joins TRBV7-2 and TRBJ2-1; D remains ambiguous. The ends were cut back, 6 bases at V and 9 bases at J, with 15 bases in the middle. The CDR3 has 13 residues. Germline assignment: CDR1 SGHTA and CDR2 FQGNSA.

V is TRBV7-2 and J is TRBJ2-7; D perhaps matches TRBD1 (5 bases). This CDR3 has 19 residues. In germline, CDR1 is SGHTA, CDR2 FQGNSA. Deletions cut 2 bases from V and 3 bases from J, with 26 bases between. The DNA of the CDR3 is TGTGCCAGCAGCTTACCTGACAGCCGTATTCCCCCACTTATCTACGAGCAGTACTTC. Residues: CASSLPDSRIPPLIYEQYF.

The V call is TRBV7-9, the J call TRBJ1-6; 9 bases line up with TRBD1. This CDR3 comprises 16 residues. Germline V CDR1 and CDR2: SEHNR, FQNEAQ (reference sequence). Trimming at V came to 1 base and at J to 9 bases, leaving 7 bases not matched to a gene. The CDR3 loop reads CASSLETGGFSSPLHF. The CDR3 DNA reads TGTGCCAGCAGCTTAGAGACAGGGGGGTTTAGTTCACCCCTCCACTTT.

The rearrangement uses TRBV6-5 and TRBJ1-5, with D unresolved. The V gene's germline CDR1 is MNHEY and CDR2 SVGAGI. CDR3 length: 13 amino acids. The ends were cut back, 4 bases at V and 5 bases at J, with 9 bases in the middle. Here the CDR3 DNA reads TGTGCCAGCAGTTCTGGGAGGGATCAGCCCCAGCATTTT. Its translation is CASSSGRDQPQHF.

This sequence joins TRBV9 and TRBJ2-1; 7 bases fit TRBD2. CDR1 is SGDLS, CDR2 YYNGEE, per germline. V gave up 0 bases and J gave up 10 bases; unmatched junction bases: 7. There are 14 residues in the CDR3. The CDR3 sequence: CASSVVGSAGEQFF. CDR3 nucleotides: TGTGCCAGCAGCGTAGTGGGATCAGCGGGGGAGCAGTTCTTC.

The CDR3 is CASSRASSGNTIYF. The DNA for the CDR3 is TGTGCCAGCAGTCGCGCATCGAGTGGAAACACCATATATTTT. V usage is TRBV28 and J usage is TRBJ1-3; no firm D call. Trimming removed 5 bases from V and 3 bases from J, with 11 bases in between. Germline lookup yields CDR1 MDHEN and CDR2 SYDVKM. The CDR3 loop spans 14 amino acids.